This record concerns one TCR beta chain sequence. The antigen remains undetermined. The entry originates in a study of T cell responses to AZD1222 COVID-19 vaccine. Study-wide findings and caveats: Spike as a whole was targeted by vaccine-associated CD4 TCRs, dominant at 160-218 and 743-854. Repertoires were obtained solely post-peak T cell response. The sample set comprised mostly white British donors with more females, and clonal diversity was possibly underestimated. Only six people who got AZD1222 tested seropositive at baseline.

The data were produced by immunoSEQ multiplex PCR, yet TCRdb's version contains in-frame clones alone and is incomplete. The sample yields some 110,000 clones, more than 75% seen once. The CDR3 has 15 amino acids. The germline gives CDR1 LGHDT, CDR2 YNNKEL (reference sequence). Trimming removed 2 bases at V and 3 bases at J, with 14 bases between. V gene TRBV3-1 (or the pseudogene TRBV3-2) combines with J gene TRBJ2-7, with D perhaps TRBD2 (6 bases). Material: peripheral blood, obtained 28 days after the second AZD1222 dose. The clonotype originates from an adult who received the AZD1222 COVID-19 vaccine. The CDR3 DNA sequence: TGTGCCAGCAGCCAAAGCCTCGGGAGCTTCTACGAGCAGTACTTC. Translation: CASSQSLGSFYEQYF.